The clone carrying this T cell receptor beta chain has ten or more counts. The data originate from a study of spatial heterogeneity in lung cancer. Study as a whole: The average count in raw reads for each unique TCR and UMI combination exceeded 9.5 appearances.

This CDR3 is built from 17 residues. Time point given: sample taken at primary tumor resection. No cells were sorted before sequencing. The whole RNA sequenced was extracted from tumor, nontumor lung or frozen PBMC. The donors, about 78 patients with untreated early-stage non-small cell lung cancer, provided the samples. A unique molecular identifier was attached to every TCR cDNA molecule. TCRdb recomputed calls from the 5' RACE reads with MiXCR, one row per CDR3 protein. This sample carries over 90,000 distinct CDR3 sequences, over 8.5% of them seen once, and the ten largest clones take around 7%. The clonotype originates from a male donor with early-stage non-small cell lung cancer. V usage is TRBV21-1 and J usage is TRBJ1-1; TRBD1, the D gene given by the table, was not confirmed from the DNA. TRBV21-1 is reported as a pseudogene. The source was PBMCs, collected at surgery. Here the CDR3 reads CASSKESEGGLNTEAFF. CDR3 DNA sequence: TGTGCCAGCAGCAAAGAGTCAGAAGGGGGTTTGAACACTGAAGCTTTCTTT.